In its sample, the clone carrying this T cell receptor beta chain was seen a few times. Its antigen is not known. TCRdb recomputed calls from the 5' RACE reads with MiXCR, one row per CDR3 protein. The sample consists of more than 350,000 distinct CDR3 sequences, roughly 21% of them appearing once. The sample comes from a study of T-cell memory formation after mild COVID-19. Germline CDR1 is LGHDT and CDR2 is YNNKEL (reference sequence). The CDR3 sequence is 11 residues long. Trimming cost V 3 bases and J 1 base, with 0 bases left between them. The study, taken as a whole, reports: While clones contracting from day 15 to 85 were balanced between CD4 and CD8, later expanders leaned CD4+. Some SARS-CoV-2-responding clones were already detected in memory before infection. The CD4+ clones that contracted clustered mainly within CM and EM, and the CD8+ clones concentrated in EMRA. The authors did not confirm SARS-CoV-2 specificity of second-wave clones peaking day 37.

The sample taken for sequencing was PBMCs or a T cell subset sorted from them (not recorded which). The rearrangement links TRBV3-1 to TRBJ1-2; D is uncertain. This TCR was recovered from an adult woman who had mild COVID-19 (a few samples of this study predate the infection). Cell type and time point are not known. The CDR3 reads CASSHNYGYTF. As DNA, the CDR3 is TGTGCCAGCAGCCATAACTATGGCTACACCTTC.